Listed here are 32 T cell receptor beta chains from one sample, sequenced in a study of blood T cell repertoires in COVID-19. Sequencing was performed with immunoSEQ multiplex PCR; in TCRdb, only in-frame clones are kept and a portion is missing. The data contain 140,000 or so clones, around 87% of them singletons. The material sequenced was peripheral blood. All receptors come from a human donor in a cohort sampled during active COVID-19.

Here the CDR3 DNA reads TGTGCCACCAGCAGAGAGGGCGCAACTAATGAAAAACTGTTTTTT. Translating gives CATSREGATNEKLFF. The J gene is TRBJ1-4, the V gene TRBV15; D uncertain. CDR3 length: 15 residues. The V end was cut by 0 bases, the J end by 0 bases, with 5 bases between. CDR1 and CDR2 from the germline V gene are LNHNV and YYDKDF (reference sequence).

This chain connects TRBV6-5 to TRBJ1-3; TRBD1 matches at 9 bases. CDR1 MNHEY and CDR2 SVGAGI come from the germline V gene. CDR3 length: 15 residues. With V trimmed by 11 bases and J by 0 bases, 8 bases remained unmatched. This chain's CDR3 is CAGNRGPVSGNTIYF. The CDR3 DNA sequence: TGTGCCGGGAACAGGGGGCCCGTCTCTGGAAACACCATATATTTT.

The rearrangement uses TRBV7-8 and TRBJ2-1, with TRBD2 identical over 9 bases. CDR3 length: 17 residues. Germline V gives CDR1 SGHVS, CDR2 FQNEAQ. V lost 2 bases to trimming and J lost 7 bases; unmatched junction nucleotides: 12. The CDR3 loop reads CASSLISSGRSENEQFF. CDR3 DNA sequence: TGTGCCAGCAGCTTAATCTCCAGCGGGAGGTCGGAGAATGAGCAGTTCTTC.

The chain couples TRBV7-3 to TRBJ2-2, with TRBD1 matching over 9 bases. The V gene end was trimmed by 5 bases and the J gene end by 4 bases; junction bases not matched to a gene: 8. The length of the CDR3 is 16 residues. In germline, CDR1 is SGHTA, CDR2 FQGTGA. The CDR3 loop reads CASSRVGQGFTGELFF. In DNA, the CDR3 is TGTGCCAGCAGCAGGGTTGGACAGGGGTTCACCGGGGAGCTGTTTTTT.

The chain is built from TRBV10-3 and TRBJ2-7; D might be TRBD2 (5 bases). The CDR3 length is 13 residues. V was pared by 11 bases and J by 9 bases, with 23 bases between. The germline gives CDR1 ENHRY, CDR2 SYGVKD. The CDR3: CAPSEISVKPQYF. CDR3 coding DNA: TGTGCCCCCTCCGAGATTAGCGTCAAACCGCAGTACTTC.

The chain combines TRBV19 with TRBJ2-2; 9 positions agree with TRBD2. The CDR3 has 16 residues. CDR1 is LNHDA and CDR2 is SQIVND in the germline V gene (reference sequence). The J segment lost 5 bases and the V segment lost 3 bases, leaving 7 bases of the junction unmatched. In DNA, the CDR3 is TGTGCCAGTAGTATCAGCGGCGGGAGGGTGACCGGGGAGCTGTTTTTT. The encoded protein is CASSISGGRVTGELFF.

The chain joins TRBV4-2 to TRBJ2-3; D gene unclear. Germline CDR1 and CDR2: LGHNA and YNFKEQ. This CDR3 region has 14 residues. The ends were cut back, 1 base at V and 2 bases at J, with 7 bases in the middle. The CDR3 protein is CASSQASYTDTQYF. As DNA, the CDR3 is TGTGCCAGCAGCCAAGCCTCTTACACAGATACGCAGTATTTT.

The chain has TRBV7-9 and TRBJ2-7; tentatively, D is TRBD1 (5 bases). CDR1 and CDR2 (germline): SEHNR, FQNEAQ (reference sequence). The CDR3 loop spans 12 amino acids. V lost 5 bases, J lost 5 bases, and 10 bases lay in between. This CDR3 reads CASSADSHEQYF. CDR3 nucleotide sequence: TGTGCCAGCAGCGCTGACAGCCACGAGCAGTACTTC.

The genes are TRBV7-9 and TRBJ2-3, with D perhaps TRBD2 (7 bases). Trimming removed 0 bases from V and 4 bases from J, with 11 bases in between. In germline, CDR1 is SEHNR, CDR2 FQNEAQ (reference sequence). The CDR3 is 15 residues long. Here the CDR3 reads CASSLAGGPPDTQYF. CDR3 DNA sequence: TGTGCCAGCAGCTTAGCGGGGGGGCCCCCAGATACGCAGTATTTT. The whole variable domain, filled in from reference TRBV7-9 and TRBJ2-3, reads DTGVSQNPRHKITKRGQNVTFRCDPISEHNRLYWYRQTLGQGPEFLTYFQNEAQLEKSRLLSDRFSAERPKGSFSTLEIQRTEQGDSAMYLCASSLAGGPPDTQYFGPGTRLTVL.

This chain links TRBV24-1 with TRBJ2-3; the match to TRBD1 covers 8 bases. Germline V gene data show CDR1 as KGHDR and CDR2 as SFDVKD. V trimming: 6 bases; J trimming: 3 bases; junction bases outside the gene matches: 4. The CDR3 spans 14 residues. The chain's CDR3 is CATSLTGDTDTQYF. CDR3 coding DNA: TGTGCCACCAGTTTGACAGGGGATACAGATACGCAGTATTTT.

The chain couples TRBV9 to TRBJ2-2; 7 nucleotides line up with TRBD1. Per germline, CDR1 SGDLS and CDR2 YYNGEE. J lost 5 bases, V lost 3 bases, and 4 bases had no gene match. The CDR3 extends over 14 amino acids. CDR3 in amino acids: CASSAGQATGELFF. CDR3 sequence (DNA): TGTGCCAGCAGCGCCGGACAGGCTACCGGGGAGCTGTTTTTT.

The CDR3 sequence: CASSFAGNQETQYF. Written as DNA, the CDR3 is TGTGCCAGCAGCTTTGCGGGTAACCAAGAGACCCAGTACTTC. The rearrangement links TRBV5-6 to TRBJ2-5; D perhaps matches TRBD2 (5 bases). V shed 2 bases and J shed 0 bases, with 8 bases lying between them. This CDR3 contains 14 residues. From germline, CDR1 is SGHDT and CDR2 YYEEEE. Looking up the rest from reference TRBV5-6 and TRBJ2-5 gives the full variable domain: DAGVTQSPTHLIKTRGQQVTLRCSPKSGHDTVSWYQQALGQGPQFIFQYYEEEERQRGNFPDRFSGHQFPNYSSELNVNALLLGDSALYLCASSFAGNQETQYFGPGTRLLVL.

The rearrangement joins TRBV18 to TRBJ2-1; 8 bases line up with TRBD1. Germline loops: CDR1 KGHSH, CDR2 LQKENI. The trim removed 5 bases at V and 0 bases at J, leaving 3 bases unmatched. This CDR3 contains 15 residues. In DNA, the CDR3 is TGTGCCAGCTCAGACAGGGGAATCTCCTACAATGAGCAGTTCTTC. As protein: CASSDRGISYNEQFF.

The gene calls are TRBV9 and TRBJ1-1; unclear D gene. The CDR3 has 14 amino acids. Germline assignment: CDR1 SGDLS and CDR2 YYNGEE. Trimming removed 2 bases at V and 1 base at J, with 9 bases between. CDR3 in amino acids: CASSVISENTEAFF. DNA of the CDR3: TGTGCCAGCAGCGTTATTTCAGAGAACACTGAAGCTTTCTTT. Drawing the rest from reference TRBV9 and TRBJ1-1, the complete variable domain is DSGVTQTPKHLITATGQRVTLRCSPRSGDLSVYWYQQSLDQGLQFLIQYYNGEERAKGNILERFSAQQFPDLHSELNLSSLELGDSALYFCASSVISENTEAFFGQGTRLTVV.

The rearrangement links TRBV28 to TRBJ2-2; D is unclear. Germline V gene lookup returns CDR1 MDHEN and CDR2 SYDVKM. The CDR3 has 15 residues. The ends were cut back, 6 bases at V and 0 bases at J, with 11 bases in the middle. CDR3 in amino acids: CASSPLAANTGELFF. Written as DNA, the CDR3 is TGTGCCAGCAGCCCCTTGGCGGCGAACACCGGGGAGCTGTTTTTT.

J is TRBJ2-7 and V is TRBV7-9, with D maybe TRBD1 (6 bases). Germline assignment: CDR1 SEHNR and CDR2 FQNEAQ (reference sequence). This CDR3 contains 12 residues. The V and J ends lost 3 bases and 6 bases respectively, with 9 bases between them. CDR3 DNA: TGTGCCAGCAGCTTGACAGGCACCGAGCAGTACTTC. Encoded protein: CASSLTGTEQYF.

Notes on this clone: At one boundary the junction diverges from the germline segment, which might be a read error. The gene calls are TRBV15 and TRBJ2-6, with 12 positions matching TRBD2. Germline CDR1 is LNHNV and CDR2 is YYDKDF (reference sequence). The CDR3 is made up of 16 amino acids. The CDR3 region is CATSRDRLAGASVLTF. CDR3 nucleotides: TGTGCCACCAGCAGGGACCGACTAGCGGGGGCCAGCGTCCTGACTTTC.

The rearrangement links TRBV10-3 to TRBJ2-3; tentative D call: TRBD1 (5 bases). This CDR3 is built from 16 residues. The V end was cut by 4 bases, the J end by 6 bases, with 20 bases between. Germline-derived CDR1 and CDR2 are ENHRY and SYGVKD. Here the CDR3 reads CAISVVSDTRVDTQYF. The CDR3 DNA follows: TGTGCCATCAGTGTCGTTTCGGACACAAGGGTGGATACGCAGTATTTT.

CDR3 in amino acids: CASSVVAGVDTGELFF. The CDR3, as DNA: TGTGCCAGCAGCGTAGTTGCGGGAGTAGACACCGGGGAGCTGTTTTTT. The chain combines TRBV9 with TRBJ2-2; 7 bases align to TRBD2. Germline V gene data show CDR1 as SGDLS and CDR2 as YYNGEE. CDR3 length: 16 residues. J was trimmed by 3 bases and V by 0 bases; bases with no gene match: 5.

V usage is TRBV5-1 and J usage is TRBJ1-4; 12 bases match TRBD1. V lost 0 bases, J lost 3 bases, and 3 bases stayed unmatched. The length of the CDR3 is 17 residues. The germline V gene encodes CDR1 SGHRS and CDR2 YFSETQ. In nucleotides, the CDR3 is TGCGCCAGCAGCTTGGTGGGGACAGGGGGCTCTAATGAAAAACTGTTTTTT. Its translation is CASSLVGTGGSNEKLFF.

The V and J genes are TRBV7-2 and TRBJ2-3, with 16 bases fitting TRBD2. The germline gives CDR1 SGHTA, CDR2 FQGNSA. The CDR3 sequence is 18 residues long. J was trimmed by 0 bases and V by 4 bases; bases with no gene match: 4. The chain's CDR3 is CASSWGLAGGISTDTQYF. Written as DNA, the CDR3 is TGTGCCAGCAGCTGGGGACTAGCGGGAGGGATAAGCACAGATACGCAGTATTTT.

This chain uses TRBV7-2 with TRBJ2-2, with 11 bases matching TRBD2. Germline-derived CDR1 and CDR2 are SGHTA and FQGNSA. V shed 4 bases, J shed 6 bases, and the junction held 4 bases outside the gene matches. There are 15 residues in the CDR3. The CDR3 sequence: CASSSLAGGSGELFF. In DNA form, the CDR3 reads TGTGCCAGCAGCTCCCTAGCGGGGGGTTCCGGGGAGCTGTTTTTT. Combining the CDR3 with reference TRBV7-2 and TRBJ2-2 gives the whole variable domain GAGVSQSPSNKVTEKGKDVELRCDPISGHTALYWYRQSLGQGLEFLIYFQGNSAPDKSGLPSDRFSAERTGGSVSTLTIQRTQQEDSAVYLCASSSLAGGSGELFFGEGSRLTVL.

The chain links TRBV19 to TRBJ2-3, with 7 nucleotides matching TRBD1. CDR1 and CDR2 (germline): LNHDA, SQIVND (reference sequence). J gave up 2 bases and V 7 bases, and 6 bases lay outside the gene matches. This CDR3 has 14 amino acids. CDR3 in amino acids: CASTPGTATDTQYF. CDR3 DNA sequence: TGTGCCAGTACCCCAGGGACAGCCACAGATACGCAGTATTTT.

The V and J genes are TRBV6-5 and TRBJ1-1, with TRBD1 matching 7 bases. Unmatched junction bases numbered 4, after V lost 6 bases and J lost 0 bases. The CDR3 runs 14 residues. The germline gives CDR1 MNHEY, CDR2 SVGAGI. CDR3 protein: CASRMDRLNTEAFF. The CDR3 DNA sequence: TGTGCCAGCAGAATGGACAGGTTGAACACTGAAGCTTTCTTT.

The V gene is TRBV28, the J gene TRBJ2-7; 8 bases are a match to TRBD1. There are 14 residues in the CDR3. Per the germline V gene, CDR1 is MDHEN and CDR2 is SYDVKM. V shed 1 base, J shed 3 bases, and the junction held 2 bases outside the gene matches. The CDR3 reads CASSLSGGGYEQYF. In DNA, the CDR3 is TGTGCCAGCAGTTTATCAGGGGGCGGCTACGAGCAGTACTTC. The full variable domain, its missing parts supplied by reference TRBV28 and TRBJ2-7, is DVKVTQSSRYLVKRTGEKVFLECVQDMDHENMFWYRQDPGLGLRLIYFSYDVKMKEKGDIPEGYSVSREKKERFSLILESASTNQTSMYLCASSLSGGGYEQYFGPGTRLTVT.

This chain joins TRBV6-5 and TRBJ1-2, with D possibly matching TRBD1 (5 bases). Trimming stripped 6 bases from V and 1 base from J, with 18 bases between. The CDR3 has 16 amino acids. Germline values: CDR1 MNHEY, CDR2 SVGAGI. This CDR3 reads CASRYSVRGSNYGYTF. The DNA of the CDR3 is TGTGCCAGCAGGTACAGCGTAAGGGGCAGTAACTATGGCTACACCTTC.

V gene TRBV28 combines with J gene TRBJ1-1; D remains unclear. This CDR3 is built from 13 residues. V lost 5 bases and J lost 0, with 7 bases in between. CDR1 is MDHEN and CDR2 is SYDVKM in the germline V gene. DNA of the CDR3: TGTGCCAGCAGTCCGGGTTTGAACACTGAAGCTTTCTTT. This sequence encodes CASSPGLNTEAFF.

The V gene is TRBV6-2 or TRBV6-3, the J gene TRBJ2-5, with D possibly matching TRBD2 (6 bases). The CDR3 length is 14 residues. Germline V lookup: CDR1 MNHEY, CDR2 SVGEGT. Trimming cost V 6 bases and J 3 bases, with 14 bases left between them. This chain's CDR3 is CASSHGGLEETQYF. The CDR3 DNA is TGTGCCAGCAGCCACGGGGGTCTAGAAGAGACCCAGTACTTC.

This chain connects TRBV5-1 to TRBJ2-7, with 10 bases matching TRBD1. Trimming removed 4 bases from V and 6 bases from J; junction bases left unmatched: 7. CDR3 length: 14 amino acids. Germline V gives CDR1 SGHRS, CDR2 YFSETQ. This CDR3 reads CASSGGTGAFEQYF. CDR3 DNA sequence: TGCGCCAGCAGCGGCGGGACAGGGGCGTTCGAGCAGTACTTC.

The chain links TRBV6-5 to TRBJ2-7, with TRBD2 matching over 10 bases. This CDR3 contains 14 residues. V trimming: 7 bases; J trimming: 2 bases; junction bases outside the gene matches: 5. Germline V gives CDR1 MNHEY, CDR2 SVGAGI. CDR3 region: CASTPSGGAYEQYF. The CDR3 region has the DNA TGTGCCAGCACGCCTAGCGGGGGTGCCTACGAGCAGTACTTC.

This clone has a handful of counts. J is TRBJ2-2 and V is TRBV12-3 or TRBV12-4, with D hard to call. The CDR3 is made up of 12 amino acids. Between the trimmed V and J ends, which lost 7 bases and 5 bases, there was a span of 8 bases. The CDR3 DNA sequence: TGTGCCAGCACCCCAGGAACCGGGGAGCTGTTTTTT. Translation gives CASTPGTGELFF.

This clone was observed a handful of times. The rearrangement uses TRBV5-4 and TRBJ2-1, with D possibly being TRBD2 (5 bases). Per the germline V gene, CDR1 is SGHNT and CDR2 is YYREEE (reference sequence). The CDR3 extends over 13 amino acids. The ends were cut back, 3 bases at V and 9 bases at J, with 13 bases in the middle. CDR3 in amino acids: CASSSVRAGEQFF. Here the CDR3 DNA reads TGTGCCAGCAGCTCCGTACGGGCGGGTGAGCAGTTCTTC.